This entry features one TCR beta chain sequence. Its antigen is unknown. No base quality values were provided; no much bigger clone lies one nucleotide off. The entry originates in a study of blood T cell repertoires in COVID-19 (dated by TCRdb to about 2020). Looking at the study overall: Samples from collaborators originated in the United States, Italy and Spain and spanned both the acute and convalescent phases of COVID-19. The material from the prospective study consisted of cDNA or gDNA derived from T cells, B-cell-depleted T cells, or PBMCs. Subjects who had been exposed to COVID-19, were actively infected with it, or had recovered from it provided the deeply sampled blood TCRbeta repertoires that made up the dataset. The repertoires were released in a freely available public database meant as a resource for research on the immune response to SARS-CoV-2. The samples were drawn from the first 160 participants of the ongoing ImmuneRACE study and from 1,254 subjects provided by 6 global collaborators. Sample metadata almost always included a de-identified subject ID, COVID-19 status, age in years and sex. HLA class I and class II types, where available, came from metadata supplied by the sample provider rather than from assay-based typing.

In the germline V gene (reference sequence), CDR1 corresponds to LGHDT and CDR2 to YNNKEL. Including cysteine and phenylalanine, the CDR3 has 16 amino acids. Only CDR3 DNA remains: 48 bases, in frame from the first base. V sheds 1 base and J sheds 4 bases, leaving 14 bases between their ends. Overall study results and their limits: Clinical and demographic metadata were provided uncurated, with the amount varying by source and participant.

The immunoSEQ Assay, a bias-controlled multiplex PCR, was used to amplify TCRbeta CDR3 regions from genomic DNA. In the authors' own workflow: Within the assay, amplification of reference gene primers was used to estimate how many nucleated cells each sample contained. To quantify the absolute abundance of each unique TCRbeta CDR3 rearrangement, sequence reads were collapsed and filtered. For each sample, productive Simpson clonality was calculated as the square root of Simpson's diversity index over productive rearrangements. As stored in TCRdb, this immuneACCESS dataset retains in-frame rearrangements with V and J assigned. A fraction of the clones does not appear; measured against another copy, unresolved V genes explain less than half of the discrepancy, and the remainder lacks a known reason. The D gene and trimming were derived from the DNA, and the V and J assignments and clone size from that table. In this sample the table shows some 150,000 clones, approximately 88% of which occur a single time. The biggest ten clones account for roughly 3.9% of the sample.

A second Seattle source provided samples from volunteer blood donors who had recovered from COVID-19. The collaborating institutions used their own protocols to collect whole blood in K2EDTA tubes. Collaborator samples were shipped for TCRbeta analysis as frozen whole blood, isolated PBMCs, or DNA extracted from either sample type. Recombination joined TRBV3-1 (or the pseudogene TRBV3-2) with TRBJ1-3, with a tentative D gene TRBD1 over 6 matching bases. Material for sequencing was peripheral blood. The sequence came from a woman aged 60-70 years who had recovered from COVID-19. The CDR3 reads CASSQASDRIGNTIYF. The DNA sequence follows: TGTGCCAGCAGCCAAGCCTCAGACAGGATCGGAAACACCATATATTTT.